One sample yielded the 32 T cell receptor beta chains listed below, sequenced in a study of T cell changes during pregnancy in multiple sclerosis. The protocol was immunoSEQ multiplex PCR, while the TCRdb copy is restricted to in-frame clones and leaves out a portion. Of 70,000 to 80,000 clones listed, roughly 92% are singletons. Material: peripheral blood, obtained after pregnancy. The receptors originated from a female donor in good health, enrolled as a control in a pregnancy study.

This clone was counted once. CDR3 bases: TGTGCCAGCAGCACCCGGACAGAAAACATTCAGTACTTC. It codes for CASSTRTENIQYF. This rearrangement joins TRBV7-9 to TRBJ2-4, with D perhaps matching TRBD1 (6 bases). V lost 5 bases to trimming and J lost 5 bases, with 10 bases between them. In germline, CDR1 is SEHNR, CDR2 FQNEAQ (reference sequence). The CDR3 has 13 residues.

This chain connects TRBV5-4 to TRBJ1-6; 7 positions match TRBD1. The CDR3 contains 13 residues. Trimming cost V 4 bases and J 8 bases; bases outside gene matches: 3. CDR1 and CDR2 (germline): SGHNT, YYREEE (reference sequence). CDR3 residues: CASSPGQYSPLHF. Written as DNA, the CDR3 is TGTGCCAGCAGCCCGGGACAGTATTCACCCCTCCACTTT. The entire variable domain, with the rest obtained from reference TRBV5-4 and TRBJ1-6, is as follows: ETGVTQSPTHLIKTRGQQVTLRCSSQSGHNTVSWYQQALGQGPQFIFQYYREEENGRGNFPPRFSGLQFPNYSSELNVNALELDDSALYLCASSPGQYSPLHFGNGTRLTVT.

The J gene is TRBJ1-1, the V gene TRBV7-9; the D is unclear. Germline V lookup: CDR1 SEHNR, CDR2 FQNEAQ (reference sequence). This CDR3 has 12 amino acids. Trimming pared 3 bases from V and 1 base from J, leaving 3 bases between. Here the CDR3 reads CASSFGNTEAFF. In nucleotides, the CDR3 is TGTGCCAGCAGCTTCGGGAACACTGAAGCTTTCTTT. The whole variable domain, remainder taken from reference TRBV7-9 and TRBJ1-1, is DTGVSQNPRHKITKRGQNVTFRCDPISEHNRLYWYRQTLGQGPEFLTYFQNEAQLEKSRLLSDRFSAERPKGSFSTLEIQRTEQGDSAMYLCASSFGNTEAFFGQGTRLTVV.

The rearrangement joins TRBV27 to TRBJ2-7; 8 positions agree with TRBD1. With V trimmed by 5 bases and J by 0 bases, 6 bases remained unmatched. Germline V gene sequence: CDR1 MNHEY, CDR2 SMNVEV (reference sequence). CDR3 length equals 15 residues. This chain's CDR3 is CASSPRQGASYEQYF. For the CDR3, the DNA is TGTGCCAGCAGTCCCCGGCAGGGGGCCTCCTACGAGCAGTACTTC.

The chain links TRBV28 to TRBJ1-5; 7 bases map to TRBD1. This CDR3 is 14 amino acids long. Germline values: CDR1 MDHEN, CDR2 SYDVKM. After removal of 5 bases from V and 5 bases from J, the junction contained 6 bases not matched to a gene. CDR3 loop: CASSLTGDHQPQHF. The CDR3 DNA follows: TGTGCCAGCAGTCTTACAGGGGATCATCAGCCCCAGCATTTT.

The chain uses TRBV7-6 and TRBJ2-1, with 8 bases matching TRBD1. V shed 5 bases, J shed 3 bases, and the junction held 3 bases outside the gene matches. The CDR3 spans 14 residues. The germline V gene has CDR1 SGHVS and CDR2 FNYEAQ. The CDR3 coding sequence is TGTGCCAGCAGCAAGACAGGGGACTACAATGAGCAGTTCTTC. This gives the protein CASSKTGDYNEQFF.

The chain has TRBV2 and TRBJ2-3, with 10 bases fitting TRBD2. Germline loops: CDR1 SNHLY, CDR2 FYNNEI. This CDR3 has 16 amino acids. After removal of 3 bases from V and 4 bases from J, the junction contained 7 bases not matched to a gene. CDR3 sequence: CASSDWASGGPDTQYF. The CDR3 DNA reads TGTGCCAGCAGTGATTGGGCTAGCGGGGGCCCAGATACGCAGTATTTT.

The chain combines TRBV7-8 with TRBJ2-7; D unclear. V gave up 1 base and J gave up 3 bases, with 7 bases separating them. The CDR3 has 13 amino acids. The germline V gene encodes CDR1 SGHVS and CDR2 FQNEAQ. CDR3 sequence: CASSLGLFYEQYF. CDR3 nucleotide sequence: TGTGCCAGCAGCTTAGGGCTTTTCTACGAGCAGTACTTC.

Concerning this clone: The identical CDR3 is also encoded by other nucleotide sequences in the sample. This chain connects TRBV14 to TRBJ1-1, with D unresolved. Germline V gene lookup returns CDR1 SGHDN and CDR2 FVKESK. This CDR3 comprises 13 residues. Deletions cut 0 bases from V and 1 base from J, with 3 bases between. CDR3 sequence (DNA): TGTGCCAGCAGCCAAGATAGGAACACTGAAGCTTTCTTT. It specifies CASSQDRNTEAFF.

The J gene is TRBJ2-1, the V gene TRBV2; 8 nucleotides line up with TRBD2. Germline loops: CDR1 SNHLY, CDR2 FYNNEI. The CDR3 covers 15 residues. V shed 4 bases and J 0 bases; nucleotides not matched to a gene: 2. The CDR3 coding sequence is TGTGCCAGCAGTGGACGGGGGGGCTCCTACAATGAGCAGTTCTTC. Amino acid sequence: CASSGRGGSYNEQFF.

V and J are TRBV15 and TRBJ2-7; 11 bases are shared with TRBD2. Germline loops: CDR1 LNHNV, CDR2 YYDKDF (reference sequence). J was trimmed by 2 bases and V by 4 bases; bases with no gene match: 4. This CDR3 is built from 15 residues. The CDR3: CATSKRLAGTYEQYF. The CDR3 DNA reads as TGTGCCACCAGCAAGCGACTAGCGGGGACCTACGAGCAGTACTTC.

The chain couples TRBV5-1 to TRBJ2-3, with TRBD2 identical over 8 bases. Per the germline V gene, CDR1 is SGHRS and CDR2 is YFSETQ. CDR3 length: 14 residues. V was clipped by 6 bases and J by 0 bases; unmatched bases: 3. The CDR3 DNA is TGCGCCAGCACGGGGGGGAAGAGCACAGATACGCAGTATTTT. It specifies CASTGGKSTDTQYF.

The V call is TRBV7-2, the J call TRBJ2-3; 9 bases map to TRBD2. CDR3 length: 18 residues. Trimming removed 3 bases from V and 3 bases from J; junction bases left unmatched: 13. The germline V gene has CDR1 SGHTA and CDR2 FQGNSA. CDR3: CASSFDGGASGVTDTQYF. Here the CDR3 DNA reads TGTGCCAGCAGCTTTGACGGTGGGGCTAGCGGGGTTACAGATACGCAGTATTTT.

The CDR3 nucleotides read TGTGCCAGCAGCCGAGTAGCGGGAGGTAACACCGGGGAGCTGTTTTTT. Translating gives CASSRVAGGNTGELFF. This chain connects TRBV28 to TRBJ2-2, with 10 bases matching TRBD2. The junction had 6 bases not matched to a gene; V was cut back by 6 bases and J by 2 bases. From germline, CDR1 is MDHEN and CDR2 SYDVKM. CDR3 length equals 16 residues.

This chain joins TRBV6-1 and TRBJ1-6; 10 bases match TRBD1. Germline CDR1 is MNHNS and CDR2 is SASEGT. The CDR3 totals 17 residues. Germline trimming cut 4 bases from V and 6 bases from J; bases unmatched to any gene: 9. CDR3 sequence: CASSVSTGGSGNSPLHF. The CDR3 DNA reads TGTGCCAGCAGTGTCTCGACAGGGGGCTCCGGTAATTCACCCCTCCACTTT.

This chain connects TRBV5-4 to TRBJ2-1; the D gene is possibly TRBD1 (5 bases). The CDR3 contains 15 residues. Trimming shortened V by 0 bases and J by 2 bases, and 9 bases separated the two germline ends. The V gene's germline CDR1 is SGHNT and CDR2 YYREEE (reference sequence). The CDR3 region is CASSLEGLAYNEQFF. CDR3 nucleotide sequence: TGTGCCAGCAGCTTGGAGGGGCTTGCCTACAATGAGCAGTTCTTC.

V usage is TRBV6-4 and J usage is TRBJ2-3; D not resolved. Trimming left V 2 bases short and J 0 bases short, with 9 bases between. This CDR3 spans 15 amino acids. Germline CDR1 MRHNA, CDR2 SNTAGT. The CDR3 reads CASSDGEASTDTQYF. The CDR3 nucleotides are TGTGCCAGCAGTGACGGAGAGGCTAGCACAGATACGCAGTATTTT.

The chain links TRBV19 to TRBJ1-3; D is ambiguous. In germline, CDR1 is LNHDA, CDR2 SQIVND (reference sequence). The CDR3 covers 15 residues. With 11 bases removed from V and 0 bases from J, the gap between germline ends came to 17 bases. The CDR3 bases are TGTGCCTCAAAACCGGGTTTAGCCTCTGGAAACACCATATATTTT. Its protein is CASKPGLASGNTIYF.

The chain couples TRBV5-1 to TRBJ1-2; D gene ambiguous. V lost 0 bases to trimming and J lost 0 bases, with 12 bases between them. This CDR3 spans 16 amino acids. Germline loops: CDR1 SGHRS, CDR2 YFSETQ. CDR3 sequence (DNA): TGCGCCAGCAGCTTGGGGCAGGCGAACGCTAACTATGGCTACACCTTC. Translated, it gives CASSLGQANANYGYTF.

V gene TRBV2 combines with J gene TRBJ1-2, with 8 bases matching TRBD1. This CDR3 contains 13 residues. The V and J ends lost 6 bases and 4 bases, in that order; junction bases with no gene match: 4. Germline V gene data show CDR1 as SNHLY and CDR2 as FYNNEI. Here the CDR3 reads CASSAGTGYGYTF. The CDR3 nucleotides are TGTGCCAGCAGCGCCGGGACAGGCTATGGCTACACCTTC.

The V and J genes are TRBV13 and TRBJ2-3, with 7 nucleotides matching TRBD2. With V trimmed by 0 bases and J by 2 bases, 2 bases remained unmatched. This CDR3 has 15 residues. Germline V CDR1 and CDR2: PRHDT, FYEKMQ (reference sequence). As DNA, the CDR3 is TGTGCCAGCAGCTTAGGAGCGGGGCTCACAGATACGCAGTATTTT. Protein: CASSLGAGLTDTQYF.

This rearrangement joins TRBV5-1 to TRBJ2-1; D unclear. The ends were cut back, 2 bases at V and 5 bases at J, with 11 bases in the middle. Germline V gives CDR1 SGHRS, CDR2 YFSETQ. The CDR3 loop spans 14 amino acids. CDR3 sequence: CASSLAITNNEQFF. The CDR3 region has the DNA TGCGCCAGCAGCTTAGCCATTACTAACAATGAGCAGTTCTTC.

The chain is built from TRBV21-1 and TRBJ2-7; the table names TRBD2, a call not compared with the DNA. TRBV21-1 is shown as a pseudogene. The CDR3 runs to 15 residues. The CDR3 DNA reads TGTGCCAGCAGCAAAGTAAAACTAGGATACGACGAGCAGTACTTC. It codes for CASSKVKLGYDEQYF.

The rearrangement uses TRBV4-3 and TRBJ2-5; 10 bases line up with TRBD2. V dropped 1 base and J dropped 5; count of bases not matched to a gene: 16. In germline, CDR1 is LGHNA, CDR2 YSLEER. CDR3 length: 19 amino acids. The chain's CDR3 is CASSQGGSSGRAVRETQYF. The CDR3 DNA follows: TGCGCCAGCAGCCAAGGAGGTTCCAGCGGGAGGGCCGTGAGGGAGACCCAGTACTTC.

This chain links TRBV14 with TRBJ2-1, with TRBD1 identical over 9 bases. With V trimmed by 7 bases and J by 6 bases, 7 bases remained unmatched. The CDR3 contains 14 residues. The germline V gene has CDR1 SGHDN and CDR2 FVKESK. The CDR3: CASKYGQGSNEQFF. CDR3 nucleotide sequence: TGTGCCAGCAAGTACGGACAGGGGAGCAATGAGCAGTTCTTC.

This rearrangement joins TRBV19 to TRBJ2-2; perhaps TRBD1 as D (6 bases). Germline CDR1 reads LNHDA; CDR2 reads SQIVND (reference sequence). The V end was cut by 3 bases, the J end by 9 bases, with 8 bases between. The CDR3 has 12 amino acids. CDR3 protein: CASSIRGRELFF. The CDR3 DNA reads as TGTGCCAGTAGTATCAGGGGTAGGGAGCTGTTTTTT. Using reference TRBV19 and TRBJ2-2 for the parts outside the CDR3, the full variable domain is DGGITQSPKYLFRKEGQNVTLSCEQNLNHDAMYWYRQDPGQGLRLIYYSQIVNDFQKGDIAEGYSVSREKKESFPLTVTSAQKNPTAFYLCASSIRGRELFFGEGSRLTVL.

This chain joins TRBV7-9 and TRBJ1-5; D is possibly TRBD1 (6 bases). Germline V CDR1 and CDR2: SEHNR, FQNEAQ (reference sequence). This CDR3 comprises 16 residues. Trimming took 8 bases from V and 2 from J, leaving 19 bases between them. CDR3 DNA sequence: TGTGCCAGCGGGCCTATGTCAGGGGACGGCAATCAGCCCCAGCATTTT. Its protein product is CASGPMSGDGNQPQHF.

The genes are TRBV7-2 and TRBJ1-6; TRBD1 might be the D (5 bases). In germline, CDR1 is SGHTA, CDR2 FQGNSA. Trimming removed 4 bases from V and 9 bases from J, with 25 bases in between. This CDR3 has 18 residues. CDR3 coding DNA: TGTGCCAGCAGCTCGAAAAGACTTAGTGTGGGGGGACGTTCACCCCTCCACTTT. Amino acid sequence: CASSSKRLSVGGRSPLHF.

V gene TRBV21-1 combines with J gene TRBJ1-3; the DNA was not used to check the table's D call, TRBD1. TRBV21-1 is annotated as a pseudogene. The CDR3 has 15 amino acids. The CDR3 DNA reads as TGTGCCAGCAGCAAAGCCGACAGCTCTGGAAACACCATATATTTT. As protein: CASSKADSSGNTIYF.

The rearrangement links TRBV7-3 to TRBJ2-3; no definite D call. V was clipped by 5 bases and J by 0 bases, with 9 bases between them. CDR1 is SGHTA and CDR2 is FQGTGA in the germline V gene. CDR3 length: 14 amino acids. The CDR3 DNA sequence: TGTGCCAGCAGCCAAGCGCCTAGCACAGATACGCAGTATTTT. Translation: CASSQAPSTDTQYF.

The chain combines TRBV30 with TRBJ2-1, with TRBD2 identical over 9 bases. CDR1 is GTSNPN and CDR2 is SVGIG in the germline V gene (reference sequence). The CDR3 totals 13 residues. The trim removed 5 bases at V and 5 bases at J, leaving 4 bases unmatched. The chain's CDR3 is CAWEREVNNEQFF. For the CDR3, the DNA is TGTGCCTGGGAGCGGGAGGTTAACAATGAGCAGTTCTTC.

The table lists this clone with a few counts. The chain couples TRBV11-2 to TRBJ1-1, with D possibly being TRBD1 (6 bases). Trimming took 5 bases from V and 7 from J, leaving 20 bases between them. The length of the CDR3 is 15 residues. Germline loops: CDR1 SGHAT, CDR2 FQNNGV. The CDR3 DNA is TGTGCCAGCAGCCAATCATTGGCGGGGGGCAGTGAAGCTTTCTTT. This encodes CASSQSLAGGSEAFF.